This entry is about one T cell receptor (beta chain). Its antigen remains unknown. The data are from a study of T cell responses to AZD1222 COVID-19 vaccine. Points from the study as a whole: There were vaccine-associated CD4 TCRs across spike, dominant at 160-218 and 743-854.

Generated by immunoSEQ multiplex PCR, the TCRdb table keeps only in-frame clones and is missing some. The sample consists of 65,000 to 95,000 clones, roughly nine tenths of them appearing once. In germline, CDR1 is SEHNR, CDR2 FQNEAQ (reference sequence). Deletions cut 5 bases from V and 0 bases from J, with 10 bases between. CDR3 length equals 14 residues. The origin of this receptor is an adult in good health. This chain joins TRBV7-9 and TRBJ1-2; D might be TRBD1 (5 bases). Material: peripheral blood, obtained on day 0 of MenACWY control vaccination. CDR3 nucleotides: TGTGCCAGCAGCCCCGGGACCTCTAACTATGGCTACACCTTC. Translated, it gives CASSPGTSNYGYTF.